This T cell receptor (beta chain) was found in a study of cytomegalovirus exposure and HLA in healthy donors. Overall study context: The 120 validation repertoires and the roughly 700 first-cohort repertoires shared a platform, a later analysis reported.

Overall study findings and caveats: The listing of approximately 160 TCR beta chains classed them as cytomegalovirus-associated. The majority of TCR sequences were rare, yet some public TCRs appeared in many donors.

This clone has only one observation. Its antigen is undetermined. Only in-frame clones appear in the TCRdb table, and some are missing; sequencing was by immunoSEQ multiplex PCR. The sample records over 60,000 clones, 85% to 95% being singletons. V was pared by 2 bases and J by 4 bases, with 11 bases of the junction left unmatched. The CDR3 contains 17 residues. Germline V gene lookup returns CDR1 GTSNPN and CDR2 SVGIG (reference sequence). The chain carries TRBV30 and TRBJ2-5; 12 bases fit TRBD2. The TCR sequence derives from a man between 18 and 29 years old in good health and CMV-seronegative. The specimen was PBMCs. The CDR3 spells CAWSFRGLAGFTETQYF. Here the CDR3 DNA reads TGTGCCTGGAGTTTCCGAGGACTAGCGGGGTTTACAGAGACCCAGTACTTC. Full variable domain (remainder filled in from reference TRBV30 and TRBJ2-5): SQTIHQWPATLVQPVGSPLSLECTVEGTSNPNLYWYRQAAGRGLQLLFYSVGIGQISSEVPQNLSASRPQDRQFILSSKKLLLSDSGFYLCAWSFRGLAGFTETQYFGPGTRLLVL.